This T cell receptor (beta chain) was obtained from a study of blood T cell repertoires in COVID-19. Original methodology: By means of reference gene primer amplification, nucleated cell counts were estimated. The repertoire was sequenced with immunoSEQ multiplex PCR; TCRdb's copy has only in-frame clones and lacks some. D and trimming come from the DNA, and the V and J calls and clone size come from that table. The table shows about 370,000 clones, with roughly 90% occurring only once. The receptor was derived from a man aged 18 to 29 with active or convalescent COVID-19. The sequenced material came from peripheral blood.

Written as DNA, the CDR3 is TGCGCCAGCAGCCAAGATCACGAGACTAGCGGGTTATACGAGCAGTACTTC. Protein: CASSQDHETSGLYEQYF. This rearrangement joins TRBV4-3 to TRBJ2-7; 10 positions match TRBD2. This CDR3 has 17 amino acids. Trimming removed 0 bases from V and 4 bases from J; junction bases left unmatched: 9. The germline V gene encodes CDR1 LGHNA and CDR2 YSLEER.